This TCR beta chain was captured in a study of blood T cell repertoires in COVID-19. On the study more broadly: Samples came from the United States, Italy and Spain, spanning acute and convalescent COVID-19. From T cells, B-cell-depleted T cells, or PBMCs came the material, which was cDNA or gDNA.

This CDR3 region has 16 residues. CDR1 is MNHNS, CDR2 SASEGT, per germline. V dropped 3 bases and J dropped 7 bases, with 16 bases sitting between them. Per the study methods: Estimated nucleated cell counts came from reference gene primer amplification. Only in-frame clones appear in the TCRdb table, and some are missing; sequencing was by immunoSEQ multiplex PCR. The DNA gave D and trimming, while V, J and clone size come from that table. The table records roughly 77,000 clones, roughly 85% of them present only once. The sequenced material came from peripheral blood. The gene calls are TRBV6-1 and TRBJ1-6; D may be TRBD1 (5 bases). The sequence derives from a human donor in a cohort sampled during active COVID-19. CDR3: CASSEVPGHINSPLHF. The CDR3 DNA follows: TGTGCCAGCAGTGAGGTTCCCGGACATATAAATTCACCCCTCCACTTT.